Listed below are T cell receptor beta chains from one sample, sequenced in a study of shared clonotypes between healthy human individuals. TCRdb's table, derived via immunoSEQ multiplex PCR, lists solely in-frame clones and lacks some. This table holds around 2.3 million clones, 90% to 97% found once. Sequences were obtained from naive CD4+ T cells sorted from blood. The receptors here all came from a man between 18 and 35 years old in good health. CDR3s include the opening cysteine and the closing phenylalanine or tryptophan. A D gene is named only where the DNA matches it firmly. The size field is filled for only some rows; it gives once, few, many or a size class.

J gene,D gene,V gene,clone size,CDR3 protein,CDR3 DNA
TRBJ1-1,-,TRBV18,-,CASSPIIPSVGPTEAFF,TGTGCCAGCTCACCCATTATACCCAGCGTAGGTCCCACTGAAGCTTTCTTT
TRBJ2-1,TRBD2,TRBV28,-,CASSLGGGEYNEQFF,TGTGCCAGCAGTTTAGGGGGAGGGGAATACAATGAGCAGTTCTTC
TRBJ1-4,-,TRBV29-1,-,CSVEFGGEKLFF,TGCAGCGTTGAATTCGGAGGTGAAAAACTGTTTTTT
TRBJ1-1,TRBD1,TRBV7-9,once,CASRTGGMNTEAFF,TGTGCCAGCCGGACAGGGGGCATGAACACTGAAGCTTTCTTT
TRBJ2-3,-,TRBV20-1,-,CSASLGDTQYF,TGCAGTGCTAGTCTTGGGGATACGCAGTATTTT
TRBJ2-7,-,TRBV7-3,-,CAKWDTFSSEQYF,TGTGCCAAGTGGGACACCTTTTCATCCGAGCAGTACTTC
TRBJ2-7,-,TRBV5-4,-,CASSLLSIPYEQYF,TGTGCCAGCAGCTTGCTCAGTATCCCCTACGAGCAGTACTTC
TRBJ2-5,-,TRBV28,once,CASSFGGRETQYF,TGTGCCAGCAGTTTTGGGGGTAGGGAGACCCAGTACTTC
TRBJ2-3,TRBD2,TRBV30,-,CAWSSSGGTADTQYF,TGTGCCTGGAGTTCCAGCGGGGGCACGGCAGATACGCAGTATTTT
TRBJ1-4,-,TRBV5-1,-,CASSLTGFINEKLFF,TGCGCCAGCAGCTTGACAGGGTTTATTAATGAAAAACTGTTTTTT